Listed here are 12 T cell receptor beta chains from one sample, sequenced in a study of post-analysis software for immune sequencing data. General study results and limits: Four or five TRBV segments, TRBV5-6, TRBV5-1 and TRBV20-1 among them, were found more frequent in patients than controls.

The antigens for these receptors are not known. Carried by the TCR beta cDNA libraries were unique molecular identifiers. One entry per CDR3 protein results from TCRdb running MiXCR on the PCR reads. The sample gives approximately 730,000 distinct CDR3 sequences, about 32% of which show up once; more than 0.55% is in the top ten. Specimen: blood. These receptors were taken from a girl under 18 with multiple sclerosis.

The rearrangement joins TRBV12-3 or TRBV12-4 to TRBJ2-1; perhaps D is TRBD1 or TRBD2 (6 bases each). V lost 3 bases and J lost 0, with 15 bases in between. This CDR3 comprises 17 residues. The CDR3 region is CASSFVGGRNSYNEQFF. The CDR3 bases are TGTGCCAGCAGTTTCGTGGGGGGCAGGAACTCCTACAATGAGCAGTTCTTC.

This clonotype was seen only a few times. V and J are TRBV20-1 and TRBJ2-1; D tentatively reads TRBD1 or TRBD2 (5 bases each). The CDR3 totals 16 residues. Germline assignment: CDR1 DFQATT and CDR2 SNEGSKA (reference sequence). Trimming removed 4 bases from V and 1 base from J, with 17 bases in between. CDR3 sequence (DNA): TGCAGTGCTACACCCAGGGACCGCGGTTCCTACAATGAGCAGTTCTTC. Amino acids: CSATPRDRGSYNEQFF.

V is TRBV20-1 and J is TRBJ2-5; D might be TRBD2 (5 bases). The J call may not be correct, given that the DNA end is closer to TRBJ2-7. This CDR3 has 14 residues. Germline CDR1 DFQATT, CDR2 SNEGSKA (reference sequence). The CDR3, as DNA: TGCAGTGCTAGTGGGTCCGGAGGAAACGACGAGCAGTACTTC. Translation gives CSASGSGGNDEQYF.

This clonotype was seen a handful of times. The CDR3 bases are TGCAGTGCTGGATACCTAAGGACTAGCGGGAGATACGAGCAGTACTTC. This sequence encodes CSAGYLRTSGRYEQYF. The chain combines TRBV20-1 with TRBJ2-7, with 13 bases that match TRBD2. The CDR3 has 16 amino acids. Germline values: CDR1 DFQATT, CDR2 SNEGSKA (reference sequence). After removal of 5 bases from V and 4 bases from J, the junction contained 11 bases not matched to a gene.

This clonotype was detected only once. One end of the junction varies from germline; a read error may be responsible. Here the CDR3 reads CASSQGLWDTQYF. The CDR3 DNA follows: TGTGCCAGCAGTCAGGGGTTGTGGGATACACAGTATTTT. J is TRBJ2-3 and V is TRBV2, with a tentative D call TRBD1 (6 bases). Germline CDR1 reads SNHLY; CDR2 reads FYNNEI. This CDR3 is built from 13 residues.

This chain connects TRBV6-1 to TRBJ2-3; D might be TRBD2 (5 bases). The CDR3 spans 14 residues. Per germline, CDR1 MNHNS and CDR2 SASEGT. Trimming took off 11 bases at V and 7 bases at J, with 22 bases between the two ends. In nucleotides, the CDR3 is TGTGCCGGGCGGACTGGCTCCTCCGCCTATACGCAGTATTTT. It encodes CAGRTGSSAYTQYF.

The chain carries TRBV25-1 and TRBJ1-2; TRBD1 might be the D (5 bases). This CDR3 is built from 14 residues. Germline V gene sequence: CDR1 MGHDK, CDR2 SYGVNS. The V end lost 0 bases, the J end lost 7 bases, and 12 bases lay between the germline ends. The CDR3 loop is CASSEYGQDTGYTF. The CDR3 DNA reads as TGTGCCAGCAGTGAATACGGGCAGGACACTGGCTACACCTTC.

This clonotype has a handful of counts. The J gene is TRBJ1-1, the V gene TRBV4-3; TRBD1 aligns across 7 bases. Trimming cost V 3 bases and J 6 bases; bases outside gene matches: 10. This CDR3 comprises 15 residues. Germline V CDR1 and CDR2: LGHNA, YSLEER. The CDR3 is CASSQDDRVGAEAFF. Here the CDR3 DNA reads TGCGCCAGCAGCCAGGACGACAGGGTCGGCGCTGAAGCTTTCTTT.

The V gene is TRBV28, the J gene TRBJ2-7; unclear D gene. Germline CDR1 is MDHEN and CDR2 is SYDVKM. Deletions cut 7 bases from V and 2 bases from J, with 18 bases between. There are 15 residues in the CDR3. CDR3 nucleotide sequence: TGTGCCAGCACCCCGGCGTTGGAGATCGCCTACGAGCAGTACTTC. This codes for CASTPALEIAYEQYF.

A few counts support this clonotype. The chain combines TRBV6-5 with TRBJ2-5; 8 nucleotides line up with TRBD1. The V segment lost 6 bases and the J segment 4 bases; nucleotides outside the gene matches: 7. The CDR3 has 14 amino acids. Germline V lookup: CDR1 MNHEY, CDR2 SVGAGI. The CDR3, as DNA: TGTGCCAGCAGAGCCGCAGGGGGCGCAGAGACCCAGTACTTC. Translation: CASRAAGGAETQYF.

V gene TRBV10-3 combines with J gene TRBJ1-5; D not resolved. CDR1 ENHRY and CDR2 SYGVKD come from the germline V gene. Trimming pared 4 bases from V and 0 bases from J, leaving 7 bases between. The CDR3 is 14 amino acids. The CDR3 bases are TGTGCCATCAGTGCCGTTAATAGCAATCAGCCCCAGCATTTT. Translation: CAISAVNSNQPQHF.

The chain carries TRBV11-2 and TRBJ1-1, with 7 bases lining up with TRBD1. With 0 bases clipped from V and 4 bases from J, the junction kept 5 bases outside the gene matches. Per the germline V gene, CDR1 is SGHAT and CDR2 is FQNNGV. This CDR3 contains 15 residues. The CDR3 bases are TGTGCCAGCAGCTTAGAGGGACAGCCCTTCACTGAAGCTTTCTTT. It encodes CASSLEGQPFTEAFF.